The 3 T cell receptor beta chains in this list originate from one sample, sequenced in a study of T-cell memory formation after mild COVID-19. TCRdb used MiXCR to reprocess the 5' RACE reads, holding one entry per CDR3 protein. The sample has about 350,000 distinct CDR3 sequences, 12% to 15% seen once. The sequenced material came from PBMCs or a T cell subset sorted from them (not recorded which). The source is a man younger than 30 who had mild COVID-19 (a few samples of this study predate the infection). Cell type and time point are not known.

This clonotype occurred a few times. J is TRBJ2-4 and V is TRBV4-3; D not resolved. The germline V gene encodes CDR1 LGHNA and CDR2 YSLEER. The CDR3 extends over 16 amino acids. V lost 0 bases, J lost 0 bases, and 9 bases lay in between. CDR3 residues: CASSQDPALAKNIQYF. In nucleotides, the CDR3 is TGCGCCAGCAGCCAAGATCCAGCTTTAGCCAAAAACATTCAGTACTTC.

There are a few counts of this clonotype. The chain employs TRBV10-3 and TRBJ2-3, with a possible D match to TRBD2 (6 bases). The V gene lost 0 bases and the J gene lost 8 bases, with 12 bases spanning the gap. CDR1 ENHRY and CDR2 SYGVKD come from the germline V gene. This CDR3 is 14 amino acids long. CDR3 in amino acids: CAISESRDSGTQYF. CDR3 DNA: TGTGCCATCAGTGAGTCCCGGGACTCGGGTACGCAGTATTTT.

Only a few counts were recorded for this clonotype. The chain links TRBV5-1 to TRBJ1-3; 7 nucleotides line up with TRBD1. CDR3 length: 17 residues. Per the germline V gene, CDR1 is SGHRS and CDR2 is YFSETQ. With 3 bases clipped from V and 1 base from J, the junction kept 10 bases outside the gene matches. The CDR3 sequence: CASSWEALQGSGNTIYF. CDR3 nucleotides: TGCGCCAGCAGCTGGGAAGCCCTACAGGGGTCTGGAAACACCATATATTTT.